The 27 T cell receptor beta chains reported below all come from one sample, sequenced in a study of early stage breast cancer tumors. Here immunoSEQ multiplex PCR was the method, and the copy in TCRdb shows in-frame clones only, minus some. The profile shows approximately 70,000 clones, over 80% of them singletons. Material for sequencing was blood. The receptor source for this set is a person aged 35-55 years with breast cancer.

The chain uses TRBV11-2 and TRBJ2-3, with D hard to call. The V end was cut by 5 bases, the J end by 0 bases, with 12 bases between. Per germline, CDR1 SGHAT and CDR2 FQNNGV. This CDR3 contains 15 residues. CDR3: CASSARRTSTDTQYF. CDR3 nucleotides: TGTGCCAGCAGCGCCCGCCGTACTAGCACAGATACGCAGTATTTT.

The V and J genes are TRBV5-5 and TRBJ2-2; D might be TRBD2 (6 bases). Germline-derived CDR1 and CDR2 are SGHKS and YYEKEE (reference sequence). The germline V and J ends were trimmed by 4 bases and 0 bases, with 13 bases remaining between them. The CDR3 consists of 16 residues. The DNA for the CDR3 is TGTGCCAGCAGCCGTTTAGCGGTCGCGAACACCGGGGAGCTGTTTTTT. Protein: CASSRLAVANTGELFF. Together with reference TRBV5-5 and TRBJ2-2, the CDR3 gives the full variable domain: DAGVTQSPTHLIKTRGQQVTLRCSPISGHKSVSWYQQVLGQGPQFIFQYYEKEERGRGNFPDRFSARQFPNYSSELNVNALLLGDSALYLCASSRLAVANTGELFFGEGSRLTVL.

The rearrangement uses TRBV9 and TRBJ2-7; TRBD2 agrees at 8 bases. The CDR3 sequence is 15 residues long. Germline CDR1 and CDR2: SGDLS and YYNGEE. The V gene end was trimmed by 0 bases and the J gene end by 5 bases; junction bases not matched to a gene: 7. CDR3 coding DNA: TGTGCCAGCAGCGTAGGAAGCGGGAGAGGAGACGAGCAGTACTTC. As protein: CASSVGSGRGDEQYF.

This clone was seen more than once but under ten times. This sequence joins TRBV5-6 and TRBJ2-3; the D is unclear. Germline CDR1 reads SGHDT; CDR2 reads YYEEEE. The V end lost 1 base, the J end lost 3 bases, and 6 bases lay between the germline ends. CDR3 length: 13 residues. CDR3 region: CASSLKGTDTQYF. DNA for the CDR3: TGTGCCAGCAGCTTGAAAGGGACAGATACGCAGTATTTT.

DNA of the CDR3: TGTGCTAGTGGTCCGGGACAGATGACAGATACGCAGTATTTT. It translates to CASGPGQMTDTQYF. The gene calls are TRBV12-5 and TRBJ2-3; the match to TRBD1 covers 7 bases. This CDR3 has 14 residues. CDR1 and CDR2 (germline): LGHNT, FRNRAP. The V and J ends lost 5 bases and 3 bases, in that order; junction bases with no gene match: 5. Based on the CDR3 plus reference TRBV12-5 and TRBJ2-3, the full variable domain is DARVTQTPRHKVTEMGQEVTMRCQPILGHNTVFWYRQTMMQGLELLAYFRNRAPLDDSGMPKDRFSAEMPDATLATLKIQPSEPRDSAVYFCASGPGQMTDTQYFGPGTRLTVL.

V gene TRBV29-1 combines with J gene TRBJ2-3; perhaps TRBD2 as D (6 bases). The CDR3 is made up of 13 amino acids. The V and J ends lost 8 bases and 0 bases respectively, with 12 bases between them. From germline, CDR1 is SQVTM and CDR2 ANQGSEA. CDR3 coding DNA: TGCAGCATGCCTAGCGTAAGCACAGATACGCAGTATTTT. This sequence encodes CSMPSVSTDTQYF.

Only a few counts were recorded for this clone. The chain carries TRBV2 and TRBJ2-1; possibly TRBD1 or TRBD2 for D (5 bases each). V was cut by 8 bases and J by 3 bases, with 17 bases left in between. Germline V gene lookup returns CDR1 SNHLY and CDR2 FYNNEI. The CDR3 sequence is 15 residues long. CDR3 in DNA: TGTGCCAGCTCCAAAGAGGGGCTACTCTACAATGAGCAGTTCTTC. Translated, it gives CASSKEGLLYNEQFF. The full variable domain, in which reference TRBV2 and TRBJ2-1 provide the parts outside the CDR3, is EPEVTQTPSHQVTQMGQEVILRCVPISNHLYFYWYRQILGQKVEFLVSFYNNEISEKSEIFDDQFSVERPDGSNFTLKIRSTKLEDSAMYFCASSKEGLLYNEQFFGPGTRLTVL.

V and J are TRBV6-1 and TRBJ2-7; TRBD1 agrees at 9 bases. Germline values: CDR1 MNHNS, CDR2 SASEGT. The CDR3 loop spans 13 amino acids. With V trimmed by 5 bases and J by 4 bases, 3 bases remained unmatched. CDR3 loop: CASSSGQGYEQYF. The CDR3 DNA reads TGTGCCAGCAGTTCGGGACAGGGATACGAGCAGTACTTC.

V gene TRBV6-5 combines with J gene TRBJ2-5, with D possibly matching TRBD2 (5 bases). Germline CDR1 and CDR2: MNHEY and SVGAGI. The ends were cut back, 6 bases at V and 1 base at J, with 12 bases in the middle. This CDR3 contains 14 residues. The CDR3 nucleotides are TGTGCCAGCAGACCTCGGACTTTCCAAGAGACCCAGTACTTC. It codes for CASRPRTFQETQYF.

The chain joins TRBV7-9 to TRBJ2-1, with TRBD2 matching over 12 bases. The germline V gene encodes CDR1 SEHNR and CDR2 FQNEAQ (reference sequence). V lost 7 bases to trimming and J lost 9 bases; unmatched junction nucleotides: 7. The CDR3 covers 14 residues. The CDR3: CASIKLAGGGEQFF. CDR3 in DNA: TGTGCCAGCATCAAACTAGCGGGAGGAGGTGAGCAGTTCTTC.

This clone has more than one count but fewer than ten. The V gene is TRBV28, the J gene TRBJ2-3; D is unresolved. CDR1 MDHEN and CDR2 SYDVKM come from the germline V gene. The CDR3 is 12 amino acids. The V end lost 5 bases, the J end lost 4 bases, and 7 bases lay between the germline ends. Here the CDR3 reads CASSAGSDTQYF. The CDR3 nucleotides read TGTGCCAGCAGTGCCGGATCAGATACGCAGTATTTT.

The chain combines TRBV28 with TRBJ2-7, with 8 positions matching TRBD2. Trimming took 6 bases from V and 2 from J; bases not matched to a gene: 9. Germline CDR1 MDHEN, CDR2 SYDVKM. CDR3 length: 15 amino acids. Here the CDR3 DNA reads TGTGCCAGCAGAATTAAAGCGGGAGACCCCTACGAGCAGTACTTC. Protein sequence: CASRIKAGDPYEQYF. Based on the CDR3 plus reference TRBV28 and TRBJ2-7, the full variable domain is DVKVTQSSRYLVKRTGEKVFLECVQDMDHENMFWYRQDPGLGLRLIYFSYDVKMKEKGDIPEGYSVSREKKERFSLILESASTNQTSMYLCASRIKAGDPYEQYFGPGTRLTVT.

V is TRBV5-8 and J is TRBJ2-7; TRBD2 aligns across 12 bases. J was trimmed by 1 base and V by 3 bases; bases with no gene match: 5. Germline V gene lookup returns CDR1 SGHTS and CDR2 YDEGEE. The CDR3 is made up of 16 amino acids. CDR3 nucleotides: TGTGCCAGCAGCTCTAGCGGGAGGGCCTTATCCTACGAGCAGTACTTC. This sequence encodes CASSSSGRALSYEQYF.

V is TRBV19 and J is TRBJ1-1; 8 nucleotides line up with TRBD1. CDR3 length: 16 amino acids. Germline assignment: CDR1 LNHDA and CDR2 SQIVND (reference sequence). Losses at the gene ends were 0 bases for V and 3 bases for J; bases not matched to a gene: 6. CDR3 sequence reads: CASSIDQGAGDTEAFF. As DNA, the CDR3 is TGTGCCAGTAGTATAGATCAGGGGGCGGGGGACACTGAAGCTTTCTTT.

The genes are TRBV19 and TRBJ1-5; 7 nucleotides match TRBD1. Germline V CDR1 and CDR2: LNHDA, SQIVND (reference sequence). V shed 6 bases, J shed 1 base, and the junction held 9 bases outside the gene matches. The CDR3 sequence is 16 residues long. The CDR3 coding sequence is TGTGCCAGTAGCGCAGGGTGGGACAGAAGCAATCAGCCCCAGCATTTT. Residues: CASSAGWDRSNQPQHF.

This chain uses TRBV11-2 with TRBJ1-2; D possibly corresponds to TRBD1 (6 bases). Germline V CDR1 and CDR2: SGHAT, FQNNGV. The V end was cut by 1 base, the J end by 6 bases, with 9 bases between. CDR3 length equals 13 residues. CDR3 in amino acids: CASSLGSGDGYTF. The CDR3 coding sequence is TGTGCCAGCAGCTTAGGATCAGGGGATGGCTACACCTTC.

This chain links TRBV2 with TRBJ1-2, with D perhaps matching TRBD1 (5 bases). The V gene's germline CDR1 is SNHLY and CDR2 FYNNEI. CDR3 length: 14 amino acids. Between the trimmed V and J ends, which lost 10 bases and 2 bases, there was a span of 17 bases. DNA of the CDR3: TGTGCCATCACGGAGGGGCGAAGAAACTATGGCTACACCTTC. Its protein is CAITEGRRNYGYTF.

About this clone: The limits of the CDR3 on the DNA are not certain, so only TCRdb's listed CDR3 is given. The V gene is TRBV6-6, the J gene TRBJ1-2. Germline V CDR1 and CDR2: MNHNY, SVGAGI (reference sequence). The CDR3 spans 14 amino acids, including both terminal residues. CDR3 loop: CASSSSGGNYGYTF.

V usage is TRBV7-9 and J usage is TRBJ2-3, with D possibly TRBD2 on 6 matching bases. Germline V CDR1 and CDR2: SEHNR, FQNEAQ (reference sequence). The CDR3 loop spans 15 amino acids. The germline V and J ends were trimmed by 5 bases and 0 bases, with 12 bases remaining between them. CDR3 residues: CASSRSGTSTDTQYF. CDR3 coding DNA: TGTGCCAGCAGCCGCTCCGGGACTAGCACAGATACGCAGTATTTT.

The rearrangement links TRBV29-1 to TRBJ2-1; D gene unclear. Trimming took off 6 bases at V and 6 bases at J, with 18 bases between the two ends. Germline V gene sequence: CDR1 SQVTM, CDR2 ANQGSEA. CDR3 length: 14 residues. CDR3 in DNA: TGCAGCGTCTGGGTCTCACACCCCACCAATGAGCAGTTCTTC. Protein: CSVWVSHPTNEQFF.

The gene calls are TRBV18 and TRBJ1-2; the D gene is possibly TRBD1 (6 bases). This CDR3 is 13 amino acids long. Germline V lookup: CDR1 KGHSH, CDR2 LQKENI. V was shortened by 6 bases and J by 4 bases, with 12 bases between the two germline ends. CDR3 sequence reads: CASSPGAGYGYTF. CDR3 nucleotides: TGTGCCAGCTCCCCAGGGGCGGGCTATGGCTACACCTTC.

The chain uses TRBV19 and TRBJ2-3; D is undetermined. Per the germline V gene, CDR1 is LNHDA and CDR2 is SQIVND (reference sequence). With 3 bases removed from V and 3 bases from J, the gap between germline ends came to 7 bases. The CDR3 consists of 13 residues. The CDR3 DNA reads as TGTGCCAGTAGTATGAGAGGTACAGATACGCAGTATTTT. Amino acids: CASSMRGTDTQYF.

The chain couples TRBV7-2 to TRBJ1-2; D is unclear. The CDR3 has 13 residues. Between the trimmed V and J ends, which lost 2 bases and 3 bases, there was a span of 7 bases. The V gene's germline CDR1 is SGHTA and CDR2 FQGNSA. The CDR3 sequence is CASSLMSDYGYTF. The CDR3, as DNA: TGTGCCAGCAGCTTAATGTCAGACTATGGCTACACCTTC.

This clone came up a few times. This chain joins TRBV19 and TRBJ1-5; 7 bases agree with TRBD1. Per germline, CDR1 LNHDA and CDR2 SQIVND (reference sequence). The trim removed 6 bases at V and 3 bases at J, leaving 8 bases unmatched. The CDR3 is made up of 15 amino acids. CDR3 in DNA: TGTGCCAGTAGGGAGGGCGACAGGGACAATCAGCCCCAGCATTTT. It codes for CASREGDRDNQPQHF.

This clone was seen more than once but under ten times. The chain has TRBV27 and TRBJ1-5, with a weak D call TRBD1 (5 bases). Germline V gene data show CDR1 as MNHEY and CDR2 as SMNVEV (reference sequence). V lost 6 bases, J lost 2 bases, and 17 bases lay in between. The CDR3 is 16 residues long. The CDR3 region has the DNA TGTGCCAGCAGCGAGACCGGGGGGATGGGCAATCAGCCCCAGCATTTT. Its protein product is CASSETGGMGNQPQHF.

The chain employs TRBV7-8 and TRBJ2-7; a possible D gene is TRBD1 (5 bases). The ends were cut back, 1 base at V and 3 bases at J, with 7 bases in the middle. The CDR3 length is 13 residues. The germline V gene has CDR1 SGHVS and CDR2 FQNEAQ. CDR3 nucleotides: TGTGCCAGCAGCTTAGGACAGTACTACGAGCAGTACTTC. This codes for CASSLGQYYEQYF.

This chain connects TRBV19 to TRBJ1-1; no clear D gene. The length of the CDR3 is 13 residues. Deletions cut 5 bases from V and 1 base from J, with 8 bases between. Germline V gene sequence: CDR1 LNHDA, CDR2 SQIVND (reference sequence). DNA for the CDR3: TGTGCCAGTAGTGCCGGGTGGAACACTGAAGCTTTCTTT. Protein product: CASSAGWNTEAFF.